The 29 T cell receptor beta chains listed next were all sequenced from one sample in a study of control samples from healthy donors and cancer patients. Data came from immunoSEQ multiplex PCR; TCRdb stores just in-frame clones and leaves some out. Of hundreds of thousands of clones in the sample, around 90% are singletons; the top ten hold around 6.4%. Sequences were obtained from PBMCs. Source of these receptors: a man aged 35 to 55 with head and neck cancer.

This clone was detected once. The chain combines TRBV4-1 with TRBJ2-3; D is uncertain. Trimming removed 1 base from V and 2 bases from J, with 10 bases in between. The CDR3 runs to 15 residues. CDR1 and CDR2 from the germline V gene are MGHRA and YSYEKL. DNA for the CDR3: TGCGCCAGCAGCCAAGGGTCCTACACCACAGATACGCAGTATTTT. Translating gives CASSQGSYTTDTQYF.

With regard to this clone: One end of the junction varies from germline; a read error may be responsible. The gene calls are TRBV25-1 and TRBJ2-3, with 7 bases lining up with TRBD2. The CDR3 is made up of 12 amino acids. CDR1 MGHDK and CDR2 SYGVNS come from the germline V gene. DNA for the CDR3: TGTGCCAGCAGTGTGTGGGAGGGCCCTCATCATTTT. Translating it yields CASSVWEGPHHF.

The chain joins TRBV19 to TRBJ2-4; either TRBD1 or TRBD2 may supply D (6 bases each). The germline CDR1 and CDR2 sequences are LNHDA and SQIVND (reference sequence). The CDR3 contains 16 residues. Trimming left V 7 bases short and J 1 base short, with 17 bases between. CDR3 residues: CASTRTGRTAKNIQYF. CDR3 sequence (DNA): TGTGCCAGTACTAGAACAGGGAGGACGGCCAAAAACATTCAGTACTTC. Supplemented by reference TRBV19 and TRBJ2-4, the full variable domain reads DGGITQSPKYLFRKEGQNVTLSCEQNLNHDAMYWYRQDPGQGLRLIYYSQIVNDFQKGDIAEGYSVSREKKESFPLTVTSAQKNPTAFYLCASTRTGRTAKNIQYFGAGTRLSVL.

This clone has just one count. This sequence joins TRBV5-6 and TRBJ1-2, with D perhaps matching TRBD1 (6 bases). There are 15 residues in the CDR3. Germline V gene data show CDR1 as SGHDT and CDR2 as YYEEEE. Trimming took off 2 bases at V and 4 bases at J, with 15 bases between the two ends. The DNA for the CDR3 is TGTGCCAGCAGCTTACCCCCCGGACAGACCTATGGCTACACCTTC. Protein product: CASSLPPGQTYGYTF.

The gene calls are TRBV7-9 and TRBJ1-3; no clear D. V lost 3 bases to trimming and J lost 0 bases, with 6 bases between them. This CDR3 region has 14 residues. Germline CDR1 and CDR2: SEHNR and FQNEAQ (reference sequence). As DNA, the CDR3 is TGTGCCAGCAGCTTGGGCAACTCTGGAAACACCATATATTTT. It yields the protein CASSLGNSGNTIYF.

The gene calls are TRBV28 and TRBJ2-4, with D unclear. Trimming took off 5 bases at V and 8 bases at J, with 10 bases between the two ends. In germline, CDR1 is MDHEN, CDR2 SYDVKM. The CDR3 contains 12 residues. Here the CDR3 DNA reads TGTGCCAGCAGTCAGGAGACGGACATTCAGTACTTC. Encoded protein: CASSQETDIQYF.

The chain recombines TRBV9 with TRBJ1-2; D is perhaps TRBD1 (5 bases). V gave up 0 bases and J gave up 5 bases, with 8 bases separating them. There are 13 residues in the CDR3. The germline V gene encodes CDR1 SGDLS and CDR2 YYNGEE. CDR3 region: CASSVGQGYGYTF. In DNA form, the CDR3 reads TGTGCCAGCAGCGTAGGCCAGGGTTATGGCTACACCTTC. Full variable domain (remainder filled in from reference TRBV9 and TRBJ1-2): DSGVTQTPKHLITATGQRVTLRCSPRSGDLSVYWYQQSLDQGLQFLIQYYNGEERAKGNILERFSAQQFPDLHSELNLSSLELGDSALYFCASSVGQGYGYTFGSGTRLTVV.

This rearrangement joins TRBV14 to TRBJ2-4; weak D call: TRBD1 (5 bases). Trimming took 0 bases from V and 4 from J, leaving 10 bases between them. Per the germline V gene, CDR1 is SGHDN and CDR2 is FVKESK. This CDR3 comprises 15 residues. The CDR3 region has the DNA TGTGCCAGCAGCCAAGAATCAGACAGTAAAAACATTCAGTACTTC. Encoded protein: CASSQESDSKNIQYF.

Here the CDR3 reads CASNTPGQLNSPLHF. The CDR3 bases are TGTGCCAGCAACACACCGGGACAGCTTAATTCACCCCTCCACTTT. The chain combines TRBV4-2 with TRBJ1-6; 7 nucleotides match TRBD1. V dropped 7 bases and J dropped 6; count of bases not matched to a gene: 9. Germline CDR1 and CDR2: LGHNA and YNFKEQ. The CDR3 is 15 amino acids.

This chain links TRBV19 with TRBJ1-4, with no clear D. The CDR3 has 17 amino acids. V was pared by 6 bases and J by 0 bases, with 17 bases between. Germline V gene data show CDR1 as LNHDA and CDR2 as SQIVND (reference sequence). The chain's CDR3 is CASRGRRLLATNEKLFF. In DNA, the CDR3 is TGTGCCAGTAGAGGTCGACGGTTACTTGCAACTAATGAAAAACTGTTTTTT.

The chain is built from TRBV7-2 and TRBJ1-1; D is perhaps TRBD1 (5 bases). Trimming left V 2 bases short and J 0 bases short, with 16 bases between. Germline V gene lookup returns CDR1 SGHTA and CDR2 FQGNSA. This CDR3 is built from 17 residues. In nucleotides, the CDR3 is TGTGCCAGCAGCTTAATTCCGGGCCAGGGACTGAACACTGAAGCTTTCTTT. This translates into CASSLIPGQGLNTEAFF. The full variable domain, completed using reference TRBV7-2 and TRBJ1-1, is GAGVSQSPSNKVTEKGKDVELRCDPISGHTALYWYRQSLGQGLEFLIYFQGNSAPDKSGLPSDRFSAERTGGSVSTLTIQRTQQEDSAVYLCASSLIPGQGLNTEAFFGQGTRLTVV.

The chain employs TRBV24-1 and TRBJ1-5; 8 nucleotides line up with TRBD1. The CDR3 spans 15 residues. Germline lookup yields CDR1 KGHDR and CDR2 SFDVKD. Unmatched junction bases numbered 6, after V lost 9 bases and J lost 0 bases. CDR3 sequence: CATGDRRYSNQPQHF. The CDR3 DNA follows: TGTGCCACCGGGGACAGGAGATATAGCAATCAGCCCCAGCATTTT.

The gene calls are TRBV6-5 and TRBJ1-6; D perhaps matches TRBD1 (5 bases). This CDR3 has 13 residues. The V end was cut by 4 bases, the J end by 10 bases, with 11 bases between. Germline values: CDR1 MNHEY, CDR2 SVGAGI. The CDR3 is CASSLGVWSPLHF. CDR3 coding DNA: TGTGCCAGCAGTTTGGGGGTCTGGTCACCCCTCCACTTT.

The chain uses TRBV5-1 and TRBJ2-5; the D is unclear. Germline CDR1 SGHRS, CDR2 YFSETQ. Trimming took off 0 bases at V and 1 base at J, with 7 bases between the two ends. The CDR3 sequence is 14 residues long. CDR3 region: CASSLAPPQETQYF. The DNA of the CDR3 is TGCGCCAGCAGCTTGGCCCCCCCCCAAGAGACCCAGTACTTC.

The chain joins TRBV15 to TRBJ2-1; D remains ambiguous. Germline V gene data show CDR1 as LNHNV and CDR2 as YYDKDF (reference sequence). The CDR3 sequence is 12 residues long. V lost 0 bases to trimming and J lost 10 bases, with 7 bases between them. The CDR3 loop reads CATSRESREQFF. CDR3 coding DNA: TGTGCCACCAGCAGAGAAAGCAGAGAGCAGTTCTTC. The full variable domain, with the rest looked up from reference TRBV15 and TRBJ2-1, is DAMVIQNPRYQVTQFGKPVTLSCSQTLNHNVMYWYQQKSSQAPKLLFHYYDKDFNNEADTPDNFQSRRPNTSFCFLDIRSPGLGDTAMYLCATSRESREQFFGPGTRLTVL.

V usage is TRBV5-4 and J usage is TRBJ2-1, with D possibly being TRBD2 (5 bases). In germline, CDR1 is SGHNT, CDR2 YYREEE (reference sequence). This CDR3 is 13 amino acids long. Trimming shortened V by 4 bases and J by 10 bases, and 15 bases separated the two germline ends. The CDR3 DNA reads TGTGCCAGCAGCACCGGCCTAGCACCAGAGCAGTTCTTC. Amino acids: CASSTGLAPEQFF. The variable domain in full, completed from reference TRBV5-4 and TRBJ2-1, reads ETGVTQSPTHLIKTRGQQVTLRCSSQSGHNTVSWYQQALGQGPQFIFQYYREEENGRGNFPPRFSGLQFPNYSSELNVNALELDDSALYLCASSTGLAPEQFFGPGTRLTVL.

V gene TRBV6-5 combines with J gene TRBJ1-2, with 8 bases matching TRBD1. V dropped 5 bases and J dropped 8; count of bases not matched to a gene: 7. This CDR3 comprises 13 residues. Germline CDR1 reads MNHEY; CDR2 reads SVGAGI. The CDR3 sequence: CASSNDRGFGYTF. CDR3 sequence (DNA): TGTGCCAGCAGTAATGACAGGGGATTCGGCTACACCTTC.

The V call is TRBV5-6, the J call TRBJ1-4; D not resolved. The CDR3 consists of 14 residues. Trimming removed 0 bases from V and 2 bases from J, with 5 bases in between. CDR1 SGHDT and CDR2 YYEEEE come from the germline V gene. As DNA, the CDR3 is TGTGCCAGCAGCTTGGAACGGACTAATGAAAAACTGTTTTTT. It translates to CASSLERTNEKLFF.

The rearrangement joins TRBV9 to TRBJ2-2, with D possibly called TRBD1 or TRBD2 (6 bases each). From germline, CDR1 is SGDLS and CDR2 YYNGEE. Trimming took off 3 bases at V and 4 bases at J, with 16 bases between the two ends. The CDR3 sequence is 16 residues long. DNA for the CDR3: TGTGCCAGCAGCGAGGGGGGACTCCTCGGCACCGGGGAGCTGTTTTTT. Amino acid sequence: CASSEGGLLGTGELFF.

The genes are TRBV6-2 or TRBV6-3 and TRBJ1-3; no reliable D call. Per the germline V gene, CDR1 is MNHEY and CDR2 is SVGEGT. The germline V and J ends were trimmed by 6 bases and 0 bases, with 6 bases remaining between them. This CDR3 spans 13 amino acids. CDR3 nucleotide sequence: TGTGCCAGCAGCTTTTCCTCTGGAAACACCATATATTTT. Amino acids: CASSFSSGNTIYF.

For the CDR3, the DNA is TGTGCCAGCAGTTTTTTTGAGAACACTGAAGCTTTCTTT. As protein: CASSFFENTEAFF. The rearrangement joins TRBV12-3 or TRBV12-4 to TRBJ1-1; D call uncertain. CDR3 size: 13 residues. The germline V and J ends were trimmed by 3 bases and 1 base, with 6 bases remaining between them.

The table lists this clone with a count of one. The genes are TRBV3-1 (or the pseudogene TRBV3-2) and TRBJ1-5, with a tentative D call TRBD1 (6 bases). The V and J ends lost 1 base and 6 bases respectively, with 10 bases between them. The CDR3 runs 14 residues. Germline CDR1 and CDR2: LGHDT and YNNKEL (reference sequence). CDR3 loop: CASSQGRGSQPQHF. The CDR3 nucleotides read TGTGCCAGCAGCCAAGGCAGGGGATCTCAGCCCCAGCATTTT.

The CDR3 is CASSHLNRGRGYGYTF. The CDR3 DNA sequence: TGCGCCAGCAGCCACTTAAACAGGGGGCGAGGCTATGGCTACACCTTC. This chain joins TRBV4-1 and TRBJ1-2; 9 bases match TRBD1. V lost 3 bases, J lost 4 bases, and 9 bases stayed unmatched. The CDR3 is 16 amino acids. The V gene's germline CDR1 is MGHRA and CDR2 YSYEKL.

The chain carries TRBV27 and TRBJ1-1, with D possibly TRBD1 on 5 matching bases. CDR1 is MNHEY and CDR2 is SMNVEV in the germline V gene (reference sequence). The CDR3 spans 13 residues. Trimming took off 7 bases at V and 5 bases at J, with 14 bases between the two ends. CDR3 residues: CASNEGRWTEAFF. CDR3 nucleotides: TGTGCCAGCAACGAGGGGCGCTGGACTGAAGCTTTCTTT.

The chain couples TRBV12-3 or TRBV12-4 to TRBJ2-7; the match to TRBD2 covers 12 bases. Trimming cost V 10 bases and J 8 bases; bases outside gene matches: 9. This CDR3 has 13 amino acids. The CDR3 protein is CATQGLAGTQQYF. The CDR3 DNA reads as TGTGCCACCCAGGGACTAGCGGGTACTCAGCAGTACTTC.

The V gene is TRBV28, the J gene TRBJ2-1; D is unresolved. Germline V lookup: CDR1 MDHEN, CDR2 SYDVKM. The CDR3 has 13 amino acids. V lost 6 bases to trimming and J lost 4 bases, with 10 bases between them. In DNA, the CDR3 is TGTGCCAGCAGACTTGGGGAATACAATGAGCAGTTCTTC. It specifies CASRLGEYNEQFF.

This clone appeared a few times. The rearrangement links TRBV27 to TRBJ2-7, with a possible D match to TRBD2 (6 bases). V was clipped by 5 bases and J by 6 bases, with 17 bases between them. Germline CDR1 and CDR2: MNHEY and SMNVEV (reference sequence). The CDR3 is 14 amino acids. The CDR3 DNA reads TGTGCCAGCAGTATCTTGGGGGGACTTTTCGAGCAGTACTTC. Translating it yields CASSILGGLFEQYF.

This clone has more than one count but fewer than ten. V and J are TRBV28 and TRBJ1-5, with D tentatively TRBD1 (5 bases). V shed 4 bases and J shed 7 bases, with 17 bases lying between them. This CDR3 comprises 15 residues. The germline V gene has CDR1 MDHEN and CDR2 SYDVKM. CDR3 nucleotides: TGTGCCAGCAGTTCGACTGGGCGGGGGGTACAGCCCCAGCATTTT. Its protein is CASSSTGRGVQPQHF.

The chain employs TRBV19 and TRBJ1-1; no clear D gene. The CDR3 totals 15 residues. The germline V and J ends were trimmed by 7 bases and 1 base, with 16 bases remaining between them. The germline gives CDR1 LNHDA, CDR2 SQIVND (reference sequence). The CDR3 loop reads CASIRLTLGNTEAFF. DNA of the CDR3: TGTGCCAGTATCCGGCTGACTCTTGGGAACACTGAAGCTTTCTTT.